These 29 T cell receptor beta chains originate from one sample sequenced in a study of blood T cell repertoires in COVID-19. Profiling relied on immunoSEQ multiplex PCR, and the TCRdb table lists in-frame clones only, not all of them. Seen here are some 200,000 clones, around 81% observed once, and the top ten hold just under 9%. Sequenced material: PBMCs or T cells enriched from blood (not recorded which). The receptors shown here come from a woman between 45 and 65 years old with acute COVID-19.

The chain carries TRBV4-1 and TRBJ1-5; D is unclear. This CDR3 is 17 amino acids long. Germline V gene data show CDR1 as MGHRA and CDR2 as YSYEKL. V shed 4 bases and J shed 3 bases, with 19 bases lying between them. As DNA, the CDR3 is TGCGCCAGCAGCCCCCTGCGGGCGACCTTTTACAATCAGCCCCAGCATTTT. It codes for CASSPLRATFYNQPQHF.

The rearrangement links TRBV6-5 to TRBJ2-7; D is possibly TRBD2 (5 bases). The CDR3 is made up of 14 amino acids. The V end lost 8 bases, the J end lost 0 bases, and 14 bases lay between the germline ends. Germline CDR1 reads MNHEY; CDR2 reads SVGAGI. CDR3 coding DNA: TGTGCCAGCGGAAAACCCCGGGGCTCCTACGAGCAGTACTTC. This sequence encodes CASGKPRGSYEQYF.

The chain carries TRBV28 and TRBJ2-3, with D possibly matching TRBD2 (7 bases). Per the germline V gene, CDR1 is MDHEN and CDR2 is SYDVKM. With 6 bases removed from V and 4 bases from J, the gap between germline ends came to 17 bases. The CDR3 is made up of 15 amino acids. This CDR3 is CASSGGREGADTQYF. The CDR3 nucleotides are TGTGCCAGCAGCGGGGGCAGGGAGGGGGCAGATACGCAGTATTTT.

The rearrangement uses TRBV18 and TRBJ2-3; 10 bases line up with TRBD2. CDR1 is KGHSH, CDR2 LQKENI, per germline. The CDR3 sequence is 17 residues long. The J segment lost 5 bases and the V segment lost 1 base, leaving 9 bases of the junction unmatched. CDR3 nucleotides: TGTGCCAGCTCACCACGTTCAAGCGGGGGGGCGTTAGATACGCAGTATTTT. Translating it yields CASSPRSSGGALDTQYF.

The V call is TRBV19, the J call TRBJ2-4, with D perhaps TRBD2 (7 bases). This CDR3 has 18 residues. The V gene's germline CDR1 is LNHDA and CDR2 SQIVND (reference sequence). V was clipped by 4 bases and J by 0 bases, with 19 bases between them. The CDR3 nucleotides are TGTGCCAGTAGTACGGGGGGCGCGCAGCTCTTAGCCAAAAACATTCAGTACTTC. It yields the protein CASSTGGAQLLAKNIQYF.

A word on this clone: The same CDR3 also results from other DNA sequences found in this sample. J is TRBJ2-5 and V is TRBV19, with 9 bases matching TRBD1. Germline V lookup: CDR1 LNHDA, CDR2 SQIVND (reference sequence). The CDR3 has 14 residues. V gave up 5 bases and J gave up 2 bases; unmatched junction bases: 3. The CDR3 here is CASSGGTGQETQYF. CDR3 DNA sequence: TGTGCCAGTAGTGGTGGGACAGGGCAAGAGACCCAGTACTTC.

The chain recombines TRBV29-1 with TRBJ1-5, with 9 bases that match TRBD1. Unmatched junction bases numbered 7, after V lost 6 bases and J lost 4 bases. Germline CDR1 SQVTM, CDR2 ANQGSEA. The CDR3 is 14 amino acids. For the CDR3, the DNA is TGCAGCGTGGGACCGGGACAGGGAAATCAGCCCCAGCATTTT. As protein: CSVGPGQGNQPQHF.

V gene TRBV28 combines with J gene TRBJ1-6; 8 positions match TRBD1. V lost 7 bases to trimming and J lost 8 bases; unmatched junction nucleotides: 10. The CDR3 loop spans 15 amino acids. From germline, CDR1 is MDHEN and CDR2 SYDVKM. The DNA for the CDR3 is TGTGCCAGCACACAACGCGGGACAGGCGATTCACCCCTCCACTTT. Protein product: CASTQRGTGDSPLHF. The full variable domain, its missing parts supplied by reference TRBV28 and TRBJ1-6, is DVKVTQSSRYLVKRTGEKVFLECVQDMDHENMFWYRQDPGLGLRLIYFSYDVKMKEKGDIPEGYSVSREKKERFSLILESASTNQTSMYLCASTQRGTGDSPLHFGNGTRLTVT.

This chain connects TRBV24-1 to TRBJ1-2; 9 nucleotides line up with TRBD1. The CDR3 consists of 15 residues. Germline trimming cut 3 bases from V and 6 bases from J; bases unmatched to any gene: 7. CDR1 and CDR2 (germline): KGHDR, SFDVKD. The CDR3 here is CATSDPGTGSDGYTF. CDR3 coding DNA: TGTGCCACCAGTGATCCCGGGACAGGGAGTGATGGCTACACCTTC.

The V call is TRBV13, the J call TRBJ1-2, with D tentatively TRBD1 (5 bases). Germline-derived CDR1 and CDR2 are PRHDT and FYEKMQ (reference sequence). The CDR3 is 15 amino acids. Trimming removed 5 bases from V and 6 bases from J, with 19 bases in between. This CDR3 reads CASSQEAGLMDGYTF. Written as DNA, the CDR3 is TGTGCCAGCAGCCAAGAGGCAGGGTTAATGGATGGCTACACCTTC.

This clone was counted only a few times. The chain is built from TRBV28 and TRBJ2-7; 7 positions match TRBD1. The CDR3 has 14 residues. V lost 5 bases and J lost 6; bases outside the gene matches: 10. CDR1 and CDR2 from the germline V gene are MDHEN and SYDVKM. The CDR3: CASSPPKTGPEQYF. In DNA, the CDR3 is TGTGCCAGCAGTCCCCCAAAGACAGGGCCCGAGCAGTACTTC. The complete variable domain, with remaining parts taken from reference TRBV28 and TRBJ2-7, reads DVKVTQSSRYLVKRTGEKVFLECVQDMDHENMFWYRQDPGLGLRLIYFSYDVKMKEKGDIPEGYSVSREKKERFSLILESASTNQTSMYLCASSPPKTGPEQYFGPGTRLTVT.

The V call is TRBV7-9, the J call TRBJ1-1, with 9 positions matching TRBD1. Germline CDR1 is SEHNR and CDR2 is FQNEAQ (reference sequence). The CDR3 consists of 15 residues. With 5 bases clipped from V and 0 bases from J, the junction kept 4 bases outside the gene matches. CDR3: CASSGDRDLNTEAFF. The CDR3 nucleotides read TGTGCCAGCAGCGGGGACAGGGACCTGAACACTGAAGCTTTCTTT.

The chain uses TRBV10-3 and TRBJ1-2, with 7 nucleotides matching TRBD1. CDR1 and CDR2 (germline): ENHRY, SYGVKD. This CDR3 is 13 amino acids long. V lost 3 bases to trimming and J lost 5 bases; unmatched junction nucleotides: 3. DNA of the CDR3: TGTGCCATCAGTGATTCAGGGGGGTATGGCTACACCTTC. This translates into CAISDSGGYGYTF.

This chain links TRBV7-8 with TRBJ2-1; 7 bases match TRBD1. Germline V gene lookup returns CDR1 SGHVS and CDR2 FQNEAQ. This CDR3 is 16 amino acids long. The V and J ends lost 2 bases and 7 bases, in that order; junction bases with no gene match: 11. DNA for the CDR3: TGTGCCAGCAGCTTAAGGTTAGGGGACAGCATTAATGAGCAGTTCTTC. Protein product: CASSLRLGDSINEQFF.

The rearrangement joins TRBV11-2 to TRBJ2-2; D perhaps matches TRBD2 (6 bases). Germline lookup yields CDR1 SGHAT and CDR2 FQNNGV. Trimming cost V 2 bases and J 1 base, with 8 bases left between them. The CDR3 totals 15 residues. CDR3 DNA sequence: TGTGCCAGCAGCTTATCGGGGGTGAACACCGGGGAGCTGTTTTTT. It translates to CASSLSGVNTGELFF.

This chain joins TRBV6-2 or TRBV6-3 and TRBJ2-1; 11 bases align to TRBD2. The CDR3 sequence is 18 residues long. Unmatched junction bases numbered 10, after V lost 2 bases and J lost 4 bases. Germline V gene data show CDR1 as MNHEY and CDR2 as SVGEGT. The CDR3, as DNA: TGTGCCAGCAGTTACCCCCGACTAGCGGGGCTCAATTACAATGAGCAGTTCTTC. As protein: CASSYPRLAGLNYNEQFF.

The CDR3 is CAISTGTSGYNEQFF. Here the CDR3 DNA reads TGTGCCATCAGTACCGGGACTAGCGGGTACAATGAGCAGTTCTTC. This chain uses TRBV10-3 with TRBJ2-1; 12 bases map to TRBD2. The V segment lost 5 bases and the J segment 4 bases; nucleotides outside the gene matches: 3. Germline V lookup: CDR1 ENHRY, CDR2 SYGVKD. There are 15 residues in the CDR3.

This clone was observed a handful of times. The chain employs TRBV9 and TRBJ1-6; D is ambiguous. CDR3 length: 14 residues. Per the germline V gene, CDR1 is SGDLS and CDR2 is YYNGEE. V lost 3 bases to trimming and J lost 4 bases, with 8 bases between them. Here the CDR3 DNA reads TGTGCCAGCAGCGACGGACTTTATAATTCACCCCTCCACTTT. This translates into CASSDGLYNSPLHF. Full variable domain (missing parts from reference TRBV9 and TRBJ1-6): DSGVTQTPKHLITATGQRVTLRCSPRSGDLSVYWYQQSLDQGLQFLIQYYNGEERAKGNILERFSAQQFPDLHSELNLSSLELGDSALYFCASSDGLYNSPLHFGNGTRLTVT.

This clone was detected only once. The chain employs TRBV5-1 and TRBJ2-3; D is undetermined. Germline assignment: CDR1 SGHRS and CDR2 YFSETQ. V lost 2 bases and J 0 bases, leaving 10 bases between the germline ends. CDR3 length: 15 amino acids. The CDR3 sequence is CASSFSALSTDTQYF. The CDR3 DNA reads TGCGCCAGCAGCTTCTCAGCGCTTAGCACAGATACGCAGTATTTT. The full variable domain, completed using reference TRBV5-1 and TRBJ2-3, is KAGVTQTPRYLIKTRGQQVTLSCSPISGHRSVSWYQQTPGQGLQFLFEYFSETQRNKGNFPGRFSGRQFSNSRSEMNVSTLELGDSALYLCASSFSALSTDTQYFGPGTRLTVL.

This clone was seen only a few times. CDR3 coding DNA: TGCGCCAGCAGCCAAGGTCCTCCGCGGGCAGTAAATTCACCCCTCCACTTT. The encoded protein is CASSQGPPRAVNSPLHF. This chain links TRBV4-1 with TRBJ1-6; D unclear. Germline CDR1 MGHRA, CDR2 YSYEKL. V was trimmed by 1 base and J by 7 bases, leaving 17 bases between them. The CDR3 has 17 amino acids.

This clone is classed as medium-sized. This chain connects TRBV19 to TRBJ1-1, with D uncertain. Germline-derived CDR1 and CDR2 are LNHDA and SQIVND (reference sequence). Trimming stripped 5 bases from V and 1 base from J, with 23 bases between. This CDR3 spans 18 amino acids. CDR3 protein: CASSVGGLGVRGNTEAFF. The DNA of the CDR3 is TGTGCCAGTAGTGTAGGAGGCCTCGGGGTAAGAGGGAACACTGAAGCTTTCTTT.

As to this clone: This sample includes further DNA sequences coding for the same CDR3. The genes are TRBV7-9 and TRBJ1-2; D gene uncertain. This CDR3 has 13 residues. V was shortened by 2 bases and J by 2 bases, with 6 bases between the two germline ends. CDR1 and CDR2 from the germline V gene are SEHNR and FQNEAQ (reference sequence). The CDR3 loop is CASSLRENYGYTF. DNA for the CDR3: TGTGCCAGCAGCTTAAGGGAGAACTATGGCTACACCTTC.

This chain connects TRBV18 to TRBJ1-2; 12 bases align to TRBD1. Germline V gene lookup returns CDR1 KGHSH and CDR2 LQKENI. The CDR3 covers 18 residues. V lost 3 bases, J lost 3 bases, and 11 bases stayed unmatched. The CDR3 DNA sequence: TGTGCCAGCTCACCGCAGCCTTCCGGGACAGGGGGCGACTATGGCTACACCTTC. Its translation is CASSPQPSGTGGDYGYTF.

This clone has a single count. The CDR3 loop is CAISESSGNYGYTF. CDR3 bases: TGTGCCATCAGTGAGTCATCAGGGAACTATGGCTACACCTTC. The V call is TRBV10-3, the J call TRBJ1-2, with D possibly matching TRBD1 (5 bases). V gave up 0 bases and J gave up 2 bases, with 7 bases separating them. In germline, CDR1 is ENHRY, CDR2 SYGVKD. The length of the CDR3 is 14 residues.

The genes are TRBV30 and TRBJ2-1; TRBD2 aligns across 7 bases. Germline CDR1 GTSNPN, CDR2 SVGIG (reference sequence). The CDR3 sequence is 13 residues long. V shed 2 bases and J 8 bases; nucleotides not matched to a gene: 6. This CDR3 is CAWSWRLAYEQFF. For the CDR3, the DNA is TGTGCCTGGAGTTGGAGACTAGCCTATGAGCAGTTCTTC.

The table lists this clone with a few counts. The chain uses TRBV6-5 and TRBJ1-2, with 7 bases identical to TRBD1. CDR1 and CDR2 from the germline V gene are MNHEY and SVGAGI. The CDR3 length is 14 residues. J gave up 4 bases and V 6 bases, and 8 bases lay outside the gene matches. Here the CDR3 DNA reads TGTGCCAGCAGACCACAGGGGAGCCCCTATGGCTACACCTTC. It is translated as CASRPQGSPYGYTF.

In its sample, this clone was seen once. The gene calls are TRBV19 and TRBJ2-7; TRBD1 matches at 10 bases. The CDR3 totals 15 residues. Germline-derived CDR1 and CDR2 are LNHDA and SQIVND (reference sequence). V shed 10 bases and J 6 bases; nucleotides not matched to a gene: 15. The DNA for the CDR3 is TGTGCCACCATGTTGACGGGACAGGGGAGGGCCGAGCAGTACTTC. Residues: CATMLTGQGRAEQYF.

In this sample, this clone turned up once. The J gene is TRBJ2-1, the V gene TRBV30, with 9 bases that match TRBD2. The V gene end was trimmed by 3 bases and the J gene end by 6 bases; junction bases not matched to a gene: 9. CDR3 length equals 15 residues. CDR1 is GTSNPN, CDR2 SVGIG, per germline (reference sequence). The CDR3 sequence is CAWSSSGRIVNEQFF. In nucleotides, the CDR3 is TGTGCCTGGAGCTCCAGCGGGAGGATCGTCAATGAGCAGTTCTTC.

In this sample, this clone turned up a few times. The chain joins TRBV28 to TRBJ1-6; 9 bases line up with TRBD1. J gave up 9 bases and V 3 bases, and 6 bases lay outside the gene matches. Germline CDR1 and CDR2: MDHEN and SYDVKM. CDR3 length: 15 residues. The CDR3 sequence is CASSFDRGTSSPLHF. The CDR3, as DNA: TGTGCCAGCAGTTTCGACAGGGGGACAAGTTCACCCCTCCACTTT.